A single sample gave rise to the 13 T cell receptor beta chains below, sequenced in a study of T-cell memory formation after mild COVID-19. TCRdb re-analysed the 5' RACE reads in MiXCR, keeping a single row per CDR3 protein. Altogether about 320,000 distinct CDR3 sequences are present, roughly an eighth being singletons, with the ten largest covering about 21%. The specimen sequenced was PBMCs or a T cell subset sorted from them (not recorded which). All receptors derive from a young man who had mild COVID-19 (a few samples of this study predate the infection). Cell type and time point are not known.

The genes are TRBV2 and TRBJ2-3; D is perhaps TRBD1 or TRBD2 (5 bases each). Trimming left V 6 bases short and J 0 bases short, with 16 bases between. CDR3 length: 16 amino acids. CDR1 and CDR2 (germline): SNHLY, FYNNEI. Written as DNA, the CDR3 is TGTGCCAGCAGCGAGGGGAAGATAACTAGCACAGATACGCAGTATTTT. Translating it yields CASSEGKITSTDTQYF.

In its sample, this clonotype was seen many times. The V and J genes are TRBV6-2 or TRBV6-3 and TRBJ1-1, with D uncertain. The germline gives CDR1 MNHEY, CDR2 SVGEGT. V was shortened by 7 bases and J by 1 base, with 10 bases between the two germline ends. This CDR3 contains 13 residues. The CDR3 sequence is CASITEPNTEAFF. In DNA form, the CDR3 reads TGTGCCAGCATAACAGAACCGAACACTGAAGCTTTCTTT.

The chain employs TRBV30 and TRBJ1-2; TRBD1 aligns across 8 bases. V shed 5 bases and J 2 bases; nucleotides not matched to a gene: 7. The CDR3 is 14 amino acids. The germline V gene encodes CDR1 GTSNPN and CDR2 SVGIG (reference sequence). The CDR3 bases are TGTGCCTGGTTAGGGAGGGACAGGAACTATGGCTACACCTTC. It encodes CAWLGRDRNYGYTF.

This clonotype was counted ten times or more. This chain uses TRBV25-1 with TRBJ2-1; 9 bases match TRBD2. J lost 6 bases, V lost 4 bases, and 10 bases had no gene match. The CDR3 totals 16 residues. Germline CDR1 reads MGHDK; CDR2 reads SYGVNS. CDR3 DNA sequence: TGTGCCAGCAGTGCTTGGGGCGGGGGGGCCACCAATGAGCAGTTCTTC. Its translation: CASSAWGGGATNEQFF.

This clonotype came up a few times. The chain is built from TRBV6-5 and TRBJ2-2; D tentatively reads TRBD1 or TRBD2 (6 bases each). V was trimmed by 8 bases and J by 4 bases, leaving 11 bases between them. The CDR3 contains 13 residues. Germline V gene sequence: CDR1 MNHEY, CDR2 SVGAGI. The CDR3 DNA sequence: TGTGCCAGCCGGGGGCAGGGCACCGGGGAGCTGTTTTTT. It translates to CASRGQGTGELFF.

The gene calls are TRBV12-3 or TRBV12-4 and TRBJ1-4; tentatively, D is TRBD1 (5 bases). This CDR3 region has 14 residues. The germline V and J ends were trimmed by 4 bases and 7 bases, with 13 bases remaining between them. The CDR3, as DNA: TGTGCCAGCAGTTCAGCTCGGCAGGGTGAAAAACTGTTTTTT. Its translation is CASSSARQGEKLFF.

J is TRBJ2-1 and V is TRBV15, with TRBD1 matching over 7 bases. The ends lost 3 bases at V and 6 bases at J; junction bases unmatched: 2. The CDR3 sequence is 13 residues long. Germline assignment: CDR1 LNHNV and CDR2 YYDKDF (reference sequence). The DNA of the CDR3 is TGTGCCACCAGCAGTCGACAGGGCAATGAGCAGTTCTTC. Translated: CATSSRQGNEQFF.

This clonotype was detected only a few times. V usage is TRBV20-1 and J usage is TRBJ2-6, with 10 bases lining up with TRBD1. CDR1 is DFQATT, CDR2 SNEGSKA, per germline (reference sequence). V was pared by 6 bases and J by 0 bases, with 2 bases of the junction left unmatched. The CDR3 extends over 15 amino acids. The CDR3 region is CSARQGASGANVLTF. The CDR3 nucleotides are TGCAGTGCGAGACAGGGGGCCTCTGGGGCCAACGTCCTGACTTTC.

A few counts support this clonotype. This rearrangement joins TRBV7-3 to TRBJ1-1, with D perhaps TRBD1 (6 bases). The CDR3 consists of 15 residues. Germline V lookup: CDR1 SGHTA, CDR2 FQGTGA. The ends were cut back, 2 bases at V and 4 bases at J, with 14 bases in the middle. CDR3 amino acids: CASSLGLGGFTEAFF. The CDR3 nucleotides read TGTGCCAGCAGCTTAGGGTTAGGGGGTTTCACTGAAGCTTTCTTT.

The genes are TRBV7-9 and TRBJ1-4, with TRBD1 matching over 7 bases. V lost 5 bases, J lost 5 bases, and 11 bases stayed unmatched. The CDR3 spans 16 residues. The germline V gene encodes CDR1 SEHNR and CDR2 FQNEAQ (reference sequence). CDR3 bases: TGTGCCAGCAGCCCTCCCCCGACAGGGTGGAATGAAAAACTGTTTTTT. Translated: CASSPPPTGWNEKLFF.

This clonotype was seen more than once but under ten times. As DNA, the CDR3 is TGTGCCATCAGTGAGTCGCCGGGAACGGGTGAGACCCAGTACTTC. Translated, it gives CAISESPGTGETQYF. V and J are TRBV10-3 and TRBJ2-5; possible D gene TRBD2, 5 bases. Per germline, CDR1 ENHRY and CDR2 SYGVKD. Trimming removed 0 bases from V and 5 bases from J, with 13 bases in between. The CDR3 is 15 amino acids.

The chain is built from TRBV7-6 and TRBJ1-5; 7 bases agree with TRBD1. Germline trimming cut 5 bases from V and 4 bases from J; bases unmatched to any gene: 5. The CDR3 has 14 residues. Germline V CDR1 and CDR2: SGHVS, FNYEAQ. The CDR3 sequence is CASSPGQANQPQHF. The CDR3 bases are TGTGCCAGCAGCCCCGGACAGGCAAATCAGCCCCAGCATTTT.

This chain connects TRBV5-1 to TRBJ2-1; D is unclear. V was pared by 1 base and J by 1 base, with 15 bases between. CDR3 size: 17 residues. The germline CDR1 and CDR2 sequences are SGHRS and YFSETQ. CDR3 sequence reads: CASSLSNTGGSYNEQFF. The CDR3 region has the DNA TGCGCCAGCAGCTTGAGTAACACGGGTGGGTCCTACAATGAGCAGTTCTTC.